Shown below are 14 T cell receptor beta chains from a single sample sequenced in a study of vaccination effects on CD4 cells after COVID-19. No antigen has been assigned to these receptors. Within the ViraFEST assay, antigen-specific CD4+ T cells underwent expansion with viral peptide pools prior to sequencing. The authors isolated CD4+ T cells after nine to eleven days of culture. Each person got two doses of an mRNA SARS-CoV-2 vaccine, BNT162b2 or mRNA-1273. The protocol was immunoSEQ multiplex PCR, while the TCRdb copy is restricted to in-frame clones and leaves out a portion. The sample carries about 24,000 clones, 65% to 80% recorded once. The sequencing here drew on CD4+ T cells from PBMCs cultured with HCoV-NL63 spike peptides, taken after COVID-19 vaccination. The source of these receptors is a human donor who received a COVID-19 vaccine.

The rearrangement uses TRBV7-2 and TRBJ1-6; the match to TRBD1 covers 8 bases. CDR1 is SGHTA and CDR2 is FQGNSA in the germline V gene. The CDR3 has 15 residues. V dropped 1 base and J dropped 9; count of bases not matched to a gene: 5. The CDR3 is CASSLVDRGGSPLHF. CDR3 nucleotides: TGTGCCAGCAGCTTAGTCGACAGGGGAGGTTCACCCCTCCACTTT.

The V and J genes are TRBV10-3 and TRBJ1-1; D call uncertain. This CDR3 spans 14 amino acids. Germline CDR1 reads ENHRY; CDR2 reads SYGVKD. The V end lost 6 bases, the J end lost 5 bases, and 16 bases lay between the germline ends. The CDR3 DNA sequence: TGTGCCATCAGCCCACAGAGGCAACAGACTGAAGCTTTCTTT. Translating gives CAISPQRQQTEAFF.

The V and J genes are TRBV9 and TRBJ1-6; weak D call: TRBD1 (5 bases). CDR3 length: 16 residues. Trimming took 3 bases from V and 1 from J, leaving 11 bases between them. Germline CDR1 and CDR2: SGDLS and YYNGEE. The CDR3 here is CASSAAGRSYNSPLHF. The DNA for the CDR3 is TGTGCCAGCAGCGCAGCAGGGAGATCCTATAATTCACCCCTCCACTTT. Supplemented by reference TRBV9 and TRBJ1-6, the full variable domain reads DSGVTQTPKHLITATGQRVTLRCSPRSGDLSVYWYQQSLDQGLQFLIQYYNGEERAKGNILERFSAQQFPDLHSELNLSSLELGDSALYFCASSAAGRSYNSPLHFGNGTRLTVT.

This clone was seen only once. The chain is built from TRBV6-6 and TRBJ1-2; TRBD1 matches 9 bases. There are 13 residues in the CDR3. Germline trimming cut 2 bases from V and 8 bases from J; bases unmatched to any gene: 3. The germline V gene encodes CDR1 MNHNY and CDR2 SVGAGI (reference sequence). The CDR3 reads CASSYGTGRGYTF. Here the CDR3 DNA reads TGTGCCAGCAGTTACGGGACAGGGAGAGGCTACACCTTC.

This clone occurred once. This chain uses TRBV19 with TRBJ1-1; D unresolved. Germline values: CDR1 LNHDA, CDR2 SQIVND (reference sequence). The V gene lost 8 bases and the J gene lost 1 base, with 14 bases spanning the gap. The CDR3 runs 14 residues. The CDR3 bases are TGTGCCAGTTTCCCCCGTTGGACGAACACTGAAGCTTTCTTT. Residues: CASFPRWTNTEAFF. The entire variable domain, with the rest obtained from reference TRBV19 and TRBJ1-1, is as follows: DGGITQSPKYLFRKEGQNVTLSCEQNLNHDAMYWYRQDPGQGLRLIYYSQIVNDFQKGDIAEGYSVSREKKESFPLTVTSAQKNPTAFYLCASFPRWTNTEAFFGQGTRLTVV.

The genes are TRBV13 and TRBJ2-1; TRBD2 might be the D (5 bases). CDR3 length: 17 amino acids. V was trimmed by 1 base and J by 0 bases, leaving 13 bases between them. From germline, CDR1 is PRHDT and CDR2 FYEKMQ (reference sequence). CDR3 bases: TGTGCCAGCAGCTTAGTATCTAGCCCTAGCTCCTACAATGAGCAGTTCTTC. It codes for CASSLVSSPSSYNEQFF.

The V call is TRBV2, the J call TRBJ2-3; D may be TRBD1 (5 bases). CDR1 is SNHLY, CDR2 FYNNEI, per germline. The CDR3 length is 13 residues. Trimming removed 9 bases at V and 6 bases at J, with 16 bases between. The CDR3 region is CASRDMPGDTQYF. The DNA of the CDR3 is TGTGCCAGTCGAGACATGCCAGGGGATACGCAGTATTTT.

J is TRBJ2-7 and V is TRBV19; no clear D gene. Trimming cost V 5 bases and J 3 bases, with 8 bases left between them. Germline lookup yields CDR1 LNHDA and CDR2 SQIVND (reference sequence). The CDR3 loop spans 12 amino acids. CDR3 amino acids: CASSESNYEQYF. The CDR3 DNA follows: TGTGCCAGTAGTGAGTCCAACTACGAGCAGTACTTC.

The DNA of the CDR3 is TGTGCCAGCAGCCAAGATATGAAGAACACCGGGGAGCTGTTTTTT. Its translation is CASSQDMKNTGELFF. V and J are TRBV14 and TRBJ2-2, with D uncertain. From germline, CDR1 is SGHDN and CDR2 FVKESK. Trimming stripped 0 bases from V and 1 base from J, with 6 bases between. The CDR3 loop spans 15 amino acids.

The chain joins TRBV5-1 to TRBJ1-1, with D unclear. Deletions cut 0 bases from V and 1 base from J, with 7 bases between. The length of the CDR3 is 14 residues. In germline, CDR1 is SGHRS, CDR2 YFSETQ. For the CDR3, the DNA is TGCGCCAGCAGCTTGGAGGGAGGGAACACTGAAGCTTTCTTT. Amino acid sequence: CASSLEGGNTEAFF.

The CDR3 reads CASSLGRAGANVLTF. CDR3 coding DNA: TGTGCCAGCAGCTTGGGCAGGGCTGGGGCCAACGTCCTGACTTTC. The chain couples TRBV5-4 to TRBJ2-6, with D maybe TRBD1 (5 bases). V dropped 0 bases and J dropped 2 bases, with 6 bases sitting between them. The germline gives CDR1 SGHNT, CDR2 YYREEE (reference sequence). CDR3 length: 15 residues.

The V call is TRBV11-3, the J call TRBJ1-2; D gene uncertain. Deletions cut 5 bases from V and 6 bases from J, with 10 bases between. The CDR3 loop spans 12 amino acids. Germline loops: CDR1 SGHNT, CDR2 YENEEA. DNA for the CDR3: TGTGCCAGCAGCCGCGGGGAGGATGGCTACACCTTC. Translated: CASSRGEDGYTF.

The CDR3 region has the DNA TGTGCCAGTAGCGAGAGGACAGGGCCTGGCTACACCTTC. This translates into CASSERTGPGYTF. The chain has TRBV19 and TRBJ1-2; TRBD1 agrees at 8 bases. Germline CDR1 LNHDA, CDR2 SQIVND (reference sequence). The trim removed 6 bases at V and 7 bases at J, leaving 7 bases unmatched. The CDR3 is 13 amino acids.

The chain is built from TRBV6-4 and TRBJ1-1, with 7 bases that match TRBD1. Trimming at V came to 5 bases and at J to 7 bases, leaving 10 bases not matched to a gene. The CDR3 runs 14 residues. CDR1 and CDR2 (germline): MRHNA, SNTAGT. For the CDR3, the DNA is TGTGCCAGCAGTCAGGGGGGCGAAACAAGTGAAGCTTTCTTT. This translates into CASSQGGETSEAFF.